This TCR beta chain was documented in a study of CD8 T cells in ankylosing spondylitis. General observations from the study: One TCR beta motif, made up of about 8 highly homologous variants, appeared characteristic of ankylosing spondylitis blood.

This clonotype was observed a handful of times. Its antigen is unknown. This CDR3 comprises 12 residues. The V gene's germline CDR1 is MNHEY and CDR2 SVGEGT. With 10 bases removed from V and 2 bases from J, the gap between germline ends came to 11 bases. TCRdb reprocessed the 5' RACE reads via MiXCR and lists one record per CDR3 protein. Of more than 650,000 distinct CDR3 sequences in the sample, roughly 12% were seen once. The sample taken for sequencing was blood, either unsorted or a sorted T cell fraction (not recorded which). The TCR originated in a male donor with ankylosing spondylitis. The chain joins TRBV6-2 or TRBV6-3 to TRBJ2-5, with a tentative D call TRBD2 (6 bases). In DNA form, the CDR3 reads TGTGCCACCACTAGCAGACAAGAGACCCAGTACTTC. This codes for CATTSRQETQYF.